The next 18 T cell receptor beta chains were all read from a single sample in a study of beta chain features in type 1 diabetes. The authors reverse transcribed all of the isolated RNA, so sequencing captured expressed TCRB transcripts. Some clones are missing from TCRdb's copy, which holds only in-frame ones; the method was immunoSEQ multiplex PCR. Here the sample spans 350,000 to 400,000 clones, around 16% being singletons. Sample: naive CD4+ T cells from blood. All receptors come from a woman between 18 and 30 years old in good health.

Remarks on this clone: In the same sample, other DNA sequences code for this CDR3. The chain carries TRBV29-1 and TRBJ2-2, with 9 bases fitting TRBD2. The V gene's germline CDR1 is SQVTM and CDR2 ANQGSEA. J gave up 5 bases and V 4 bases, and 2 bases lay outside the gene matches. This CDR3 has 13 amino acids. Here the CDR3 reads CSVGSGSTGELFF. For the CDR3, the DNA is TGCAGCGTTGGTAGCGGGAGTACCGGGGAGCTGTTTTTT.

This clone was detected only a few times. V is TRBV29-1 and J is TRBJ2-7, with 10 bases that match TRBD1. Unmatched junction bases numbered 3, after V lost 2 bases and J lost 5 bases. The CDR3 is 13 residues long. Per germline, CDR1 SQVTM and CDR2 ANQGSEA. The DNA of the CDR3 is TGCAGCGTTGAACGGGGACAGGGGAACGAGCAGTACTTC. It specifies CSVERGQGNEQYF.

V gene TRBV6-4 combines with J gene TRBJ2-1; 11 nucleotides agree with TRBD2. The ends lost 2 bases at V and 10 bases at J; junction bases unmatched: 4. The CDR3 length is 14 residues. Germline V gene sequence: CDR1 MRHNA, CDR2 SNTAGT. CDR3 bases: TGTGCCAGCAGTGACGTACTAGCGGGAGACGAGCAGTTCTTC. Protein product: CASSDVLAGDEQFF.

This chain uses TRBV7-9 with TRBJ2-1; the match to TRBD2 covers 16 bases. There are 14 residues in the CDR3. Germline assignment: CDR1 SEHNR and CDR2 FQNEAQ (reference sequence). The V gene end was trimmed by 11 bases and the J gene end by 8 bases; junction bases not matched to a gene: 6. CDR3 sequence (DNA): TGTGCCCCCAGGGGACTAGCGGGAGGGGATGAGCAGTTCTTC. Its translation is CAPRGLAGGDEQFF. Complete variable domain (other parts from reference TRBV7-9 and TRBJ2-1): DTGVSQNPRHKITKRGQNVTFRCDPISEHNRLYWYRQTLGQGPEFLTYFQNEAQLEKSRLLSDRFSAERPKGSFSTLEIQRTEQGDSAMYLCAPRGLAGGDEQFFGPGTRLTVL.

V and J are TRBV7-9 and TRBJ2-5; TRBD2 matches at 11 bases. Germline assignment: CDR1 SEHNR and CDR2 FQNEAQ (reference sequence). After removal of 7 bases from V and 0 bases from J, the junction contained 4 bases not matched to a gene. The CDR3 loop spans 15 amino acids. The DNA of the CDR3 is TGTGCCAGCACCCGACTAGCGGGGTACCAAGAGACCCAGTACTTC. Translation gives CASTRLAGYQETQYF.

The CDR3 DNA is TGTGCCAGCAGTTTCCACAGGGGAGCGAACACCGGGGAGCTGTTTTTT. Amino acid sequence: CASSFHRGANTGELFF. The chain uses TRBV28 and TRBJ2-2; 7 bases map to TRBD1. The CDR3 totals 16 residues. V lost 3 bases, J lost 0 bases, and 4 bases stayed unmatched. Germline-derived CDR1 and CDR2 are MDHEN and SYDVKM.

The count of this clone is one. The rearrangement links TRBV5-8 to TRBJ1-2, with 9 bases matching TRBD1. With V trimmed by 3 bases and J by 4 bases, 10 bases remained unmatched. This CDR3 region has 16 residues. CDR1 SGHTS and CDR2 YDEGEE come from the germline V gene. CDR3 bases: TGTGCCAGCAGCTCCACGCACAGGGGGCTCGGCTATGGCTACACCTTC. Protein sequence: CASSSTHRGLGYGYTF.

The DNA of the CDR3 is TGCGCCAGCAGCCTTGGGGGAGGAGTAAGCTACAATGAGCAGTTCTTC. Translated, it gives CASSLGGGVSYNEQFF. The rearrangement joins TRBV5-1 to TRBJ2-1, with TRBD2 as a possible D gene (6 bases). Looked up from germline, CDR1 is SGHRS and CDR2 is YFSETQ. The V and J ends lost 4 bases and 3 bases respectively, with 17 bases between them. The CDR3 contains 16 residues.

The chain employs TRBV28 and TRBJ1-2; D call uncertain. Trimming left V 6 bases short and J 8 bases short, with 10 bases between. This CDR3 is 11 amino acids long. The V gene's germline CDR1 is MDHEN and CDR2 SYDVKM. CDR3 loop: CASSIGGGYTF. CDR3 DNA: TGTGCCAGCAGCATAGGAGGCGGCTACACCTTC.

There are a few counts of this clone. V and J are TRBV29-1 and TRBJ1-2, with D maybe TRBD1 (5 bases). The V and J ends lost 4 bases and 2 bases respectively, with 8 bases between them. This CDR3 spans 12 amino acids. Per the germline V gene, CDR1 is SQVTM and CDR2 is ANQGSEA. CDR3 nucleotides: TGCAGCGTTGGGGGGGAGAACTATGGCTACACCTTC. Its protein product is CSVGGENYGYTF. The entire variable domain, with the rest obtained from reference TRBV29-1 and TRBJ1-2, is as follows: SAVISQKPSRDICQRGTSLTIQCQVDSQVTMMFWYRQQPGQSLTLIATANQGSEATYESGFVIDKFPISRPNLTFSTLTVSNMSPEDSSIYLCSVGGENYGYTFGSGTRLTVV.

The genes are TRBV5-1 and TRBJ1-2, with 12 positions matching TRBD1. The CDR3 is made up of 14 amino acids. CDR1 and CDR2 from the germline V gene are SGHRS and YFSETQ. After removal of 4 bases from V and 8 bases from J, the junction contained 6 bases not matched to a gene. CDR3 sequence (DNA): TGCGCCAGCAGCACGGGACAGGGGGCGGTAGGCTACACCTTC. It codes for CASSTGQGAVGYTF.

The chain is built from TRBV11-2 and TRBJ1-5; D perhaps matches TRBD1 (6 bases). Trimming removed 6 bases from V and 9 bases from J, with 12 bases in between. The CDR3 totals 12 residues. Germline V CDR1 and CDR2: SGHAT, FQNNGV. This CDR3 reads CASSGPRGPQHF. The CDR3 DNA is TGTGCCAGCAGTGGCCCCAGGGGGCCCCAGCATTTT.

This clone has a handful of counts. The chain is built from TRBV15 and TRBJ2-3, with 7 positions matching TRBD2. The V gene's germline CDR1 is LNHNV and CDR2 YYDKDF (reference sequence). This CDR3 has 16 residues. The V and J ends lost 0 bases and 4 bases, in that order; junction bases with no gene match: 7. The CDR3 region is CATSRDLAGASDTQYF. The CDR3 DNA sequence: TGTGCCACCAGCAGAGACTTGGCGGGAGCCTCAGATACGCAGTATTTT.

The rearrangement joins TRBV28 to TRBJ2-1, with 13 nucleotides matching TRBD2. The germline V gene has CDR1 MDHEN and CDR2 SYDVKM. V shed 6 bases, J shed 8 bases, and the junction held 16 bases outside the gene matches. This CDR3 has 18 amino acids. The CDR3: CASSPTGWTSGRVDEQFF. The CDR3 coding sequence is TGTGCCAGCAGCCCTACCGGATGGACTAGCGGGAGAGTCGATGAGCAGTTCTTC.

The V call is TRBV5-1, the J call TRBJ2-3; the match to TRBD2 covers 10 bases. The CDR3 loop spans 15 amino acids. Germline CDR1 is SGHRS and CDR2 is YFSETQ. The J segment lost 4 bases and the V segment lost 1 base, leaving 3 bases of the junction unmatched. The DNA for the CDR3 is TGCGCCAGCAGCTTGCTAGCGGGAGTCGCAGATACGCAGTATTTT. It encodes CASSLLAGVADTQYF.

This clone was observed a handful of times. This CDR3 is CAWSRVETQYF. In DNA, the CDR3 is TGTGCCTGGAGCAGGGTTGAGACCCAGTACTTC. The chain recombines TRBV30 with TRBJ2-5, with D perhaps matching TRBD1 (5 bases). With 3 bases removed from V and 5 bases from J, the gap between germline ends came to 7 bases. The CDR3 totals 11 residues. The germline gives CDR1 GTSNPN, CDR2 SVGIG (reference sequence).

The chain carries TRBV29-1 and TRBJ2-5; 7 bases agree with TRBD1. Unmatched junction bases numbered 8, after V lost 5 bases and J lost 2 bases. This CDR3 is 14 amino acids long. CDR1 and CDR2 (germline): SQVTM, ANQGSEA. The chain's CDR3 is CSVSDRTSQETQYF. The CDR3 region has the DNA TGCAGCGTTTCGGACAGGACCTCACAAGAGACCCAGTACTTC.

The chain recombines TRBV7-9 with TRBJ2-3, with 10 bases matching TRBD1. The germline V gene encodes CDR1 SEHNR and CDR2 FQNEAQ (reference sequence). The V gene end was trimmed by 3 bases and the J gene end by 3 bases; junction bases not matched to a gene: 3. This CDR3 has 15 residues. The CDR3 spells CASSFRDRGTDTQYF. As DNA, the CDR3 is TGTGCCAGCAGCTTTAGGGACAGGGGAACAGATACGCAGTATTTT. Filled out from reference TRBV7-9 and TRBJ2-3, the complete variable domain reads DTGVSQNPRHKITKRGQNVTFRCDPISEHNRLYWYRQTLGQGPEFLTYFQNEAQLEKSRLLSDRFSAERPKGSFSTLEIQRTEQGDSAMYLCASSFRDRGTDTQYFGPGTRLTVL.